The 7 T cell receptor beta chains below all came from one sample that was sequenced in a study of blood T cell repertoires in COVID-19. Some clones are missing from TCRdb's copy, which holds only in-frame ones; the method was immunoSEQ multiplex PCR. This sample yields some 150,000 clones, of which 84% are seen a single time; over 8% belongs to the top ten. Sequences were obtained from peripheral blood. These receptors came from a woman between 45 and 60 years old with acute or convalescent COVID-19.

The chain recombines TRBV6-1 with TRBJ1-4; TRBD1 aligns across 9 bases. Germline V gives CDR1 MNHNS, CDR2 SASEGT. The CDR3 has 17 amino acids. With 4 bases clipped from V and 3 bases from J, the junction kept 9 bases outside the gene matches. The CDR3 coding sequence is TGTGCCAGCAGTGGGACAGGGGCTACGGGGTCTAATGAAAAACTGTTTTTT. Its protein product is CASSGTGATGSNEKLFF.

This clone was recorded only once. This chain connects TRBV5-1 to TRBJ2-5; 12 nucleotides agree with TRBD2. Germline CDR1 and CDR2: SGHRS and YFSETQ. The CDR3 totals 15 residues. V lost 3 bases, J lost 3 bases, and 3 bases stayed unmatched. The CDR3 region has the DNA TGCGCCAGCAGCTCCACTAGCGGGGGGAAAGAGACCCAGTACTTC. Its translation is CASSSTSGGKETQYF.

A few counts support this clone. The gene calls are TRBV6-6 and TRBJ2-7; 11 bases fit TRBD2. Germline-derived CDR1 and CDR2 are MNHNY and SVGAGI (reference sequence). The CDR3 has 16 residues. V lost 4 bases to trimming and J lost 0 bases; unmatched junction nucleotides: 5. The CDR3 region is CASSLGLAAASYEQYF. In nucleotides, the CDR3 is TGTGCCAGCAGTTTGGGACTAGCGGCGGCCTCCTACGAGCAGTACTTC.

The chain carries TRBV30 and TRBJ1-3; D unresolved. The V gene's germline CDR1 is GTSNPN and CDR2 SVGIG (reference sequence). V was pared by 4 bases and J by 0 bases, with 13 bases between. The CDR3 consists of 15 residues. The CDR3 nucleotides are TGTGCCTGGAACCCGAGAGTCTCCTCTGGAAACACCATATATTTT. It specifies CAWNPRVSSGNTIYF.

This chain uses TRBV5-4 with TRBJ1-4; 8 positions match TRBD1. The junction had 7 bases not matched to a gene; V was cut back by 4 bases and J by 5 bases. This CDR3 is built from 15 residues. Germline-derived CDR1 and CDR2 are SGHNT and YYREEE (reference sequence). The CDR3 region has the DNA TGTGCCAGCAGCGAAAAGGACAGGGCAAATGAAAAACTGTTTTTT. Translating gives CASSEKDRANEKLFF.

This clone occurred once. The chain links TRBV5-4 to TRBJ2-5, with D possibly being TRBD1 (5 bases). Trimming stripped 4 bases from V and 5 bases from J, with 15 bases between. This CDR3 contains 14 residues. CDR1 and CDR2 from the germline V gene are SGHNT and YYREEE (reference sequence). As DNA, the CDR3 is TGTGCCAGCAGCGACTCCGGGCCAGGGGAGACCCAGTACTTC. Its translation is CASSDSGPGETQYF.

The rearrangement joins TRBV5-1 to TRBJ2-5, with 8 bases fitting TRBD2. The germline CDR1 and CDR2 sequences are SGHRS and YFSETQ. This CDR3 contains 13 residues. After removal of 1 base from V and 4 bases from J, the junction contained 0 bases not matched to a gene. The CDR3 here is CASSLRGGETQYF. The DNA for the CDR3 is TGCGCCAGCAGCTTGCGGGGGGGAGAGACCCAGTACTTC. Full variable domain (rest looked up from reference TRBV5-1 and TRBJ2-5): KAGVTQTPRYLIKTRGQQVTLSCSPISGHRSVSWYQQTPGQGLQFLFEYFSETQRNKGNFPGRFSGRQFSNSRSEMNVSTLELGDSALYLCASSLRGGETQYFGPGTRLLVL.